This entry lists 6 T cell receptor beta chains sequenced from one sample in a study of blood T cell repertoires in COVID-19. Clones were sequenced by immunoSEQ multiplex PCR, and TCRdb holds only the in-frame ones, with some missing. The data contain around 400,000 clones, over 75% of them singletons. The sequenced material came from peripheral blood. All receptors come from a woman aged 25 to 39 with COVID-19, enrolled during active disease.

This chain links TRBV10-3 with TRBJ2-2, with TRBD1 matching over 7 bases. The CDR3 totals 15 residues. Germline V gene sequence: CDR1 ENHRY, CDR2 SYGVKD. V lost 7 bases, J lost 4 bases, and 9 bases stayed unmatched. For the CDR3, the DNA is TGTGCCATCAATAACAGGGGAGAAGGCACCGGGGAGCTGTTTTTT. Encoded protein: CAINNRGEGTGELFF.

The chain recombines TRBV6-6 with TRBJ1-4; 8 bases fit TRBD1. Trimming at V came to 5 bases and at J to 3 bases, leaving 5 bases not matched to a gene. Germline assignment: CDR1 MNHNY and CDR2 SVGAGI (reference sequence). This CDR3 is 15 amino acids long. DNA for the CDR3: TGTGCCAGCAGTGGCGACAGGGGTGCTAATGAAAAACTGTTTTTT. As protein: CASSGDRGANEKLFF.

The chain carries TRBV11-2 and TRBJ1-6, with D unclear. The CDR3 loop spans 16 amino acids. Germline assignment: CDR1 SGHAT and CDR2 FQNNGV. V was trimmed by 9 bases and J by 0 bases, leaving 15 bases between them. This chain's CDR3 is CARRGRVSSYNSPLHF. In nucleotides, the CDR3 is TGTGCCAGAAGAGGGAGGGTGAGCTCCTATAATTCACCCCTCCACTTT.

This clone was recorded a few times. The gene calls are TRBV9 and TRBJ2-5; 12 bases are shared with TRBD2. The length of the CDR3 is 16 residues. The germline V gene encodes CDR1 SGDLS and CDR2 YYNGEE. After removal of 3 bases from V and 6 bases from J, the junction contained 9 bases not matched to a gene. The CDR3 is CASSGPRLAGVQTQYF. The CDR3 coding sequence is TGTGCCAGCAGCGGTCCGCGACTAGCGGGAGTACAGACCCAGTACTTC.

The chain recombines TRBV5-4 with TRBJ2-1, with TRBD1 identical over 10 bases. J lost 9 bases, V lost 4 bases, and 7 bases had no gene match. The CDR3 covers 14 residues. From germline, CDR1 is SGHNT and CDR2 YYREEE (reference sequence). As DNA, the CDR3 is TGTGCCAGCAGCCAGGGACAGGGGCGTGGTGAGCAGTTCTTC. Protein sequence: CASSQGQGRGEQFF.

V is TRBV5-5 and J is TRBJ2-3; perhaps TRBD1 as D (5 bases). Germline V lookup: CDR1 SGHKS, CDR2 YYEKEE (reference sequence). The V end was cut by 0 bases, the J end by 3 bases, with 8 bases between. CDR3 length equals 14 residues. The DNA of the CDR3 is TGTGCCAGCAGCTTGGCCAGGGTAACAGATACGCAGTATTTT. This codes for CASSLARVTDTQYF.